These 32 T cell receptor beta chains originate from one sample sequenced in a study of OX40 agonist ivuxolimab in advanced cancers. The library relied on the immunoSEQ multiplex PCR assay. Held by TCRdb, this immuneACCESS table contains in-frame sequences only and omits some clones. Under half of the omission traces to an unresolved V gene where checked; the cause of the rest is unknown. Recorded for this sample are approximately 70,000 clones; 87% of them occurred a single time. The ten largest clonotypes hold 0.7% to 0.9% of the sample. This sample comprised CD4+ or CD8+ T cells sorted from blood, obtained in a trial of the OX40 agonist ivuxolimab. The receptors were gathered from an adult with an advanced solid tumor such as melanoma, head and neck, liver or kidney cancer.

The chain carries TRBV19 and TRBJ1-2; 8 positions match TRBD1. Per germline, CDR1 LNHDA and CDR2 SQIVND (reference sequence). This CDR3 contains 15 residues. J lost 4 bases, V lost 6 bases, and 10 bases had no gene match. CDR3 sequence: CASSLLSTGVYGYTF. DNA of the CDR3: TGTGCCAGTAGCCTGCTTTCGACAGGGGTCTATGGCTACACCTTC.

The chain recombines TRBV5-1 with TRBJ2-3; the D is unclear. Trimming shortened V by 3 bases and J by 6 bases, and 14 bases separated the two germline ends. This CDR3 has 14 residues. The V gene's germline CDR1 is SGHRS and CDR2 YFSETQ. CDR3 loop: CASSSTDPGDTQYF. CDR3 nucleotide sequence: TGCGCCAGCAGCTCAACGGACCCTGGGGATACGCAGTATTTT.

The chain uses TRBV7-3 and TRBJ2-2, with TRBD1 matching 8 bases. The CDR3 sequence is 15 residues long. V trimming: 2 bases; J trimming: 5 bases; junction bases outside the gene matches: 4. The germline gives CDR1 SGHTA, CDR2 FQGTGA. CDR3 region: CASSLSGGETGELFF. CDR3 coding DNA: TGTGCCAGCAGCTTATCAGGGGGCGAAACCGGGGAGCTGTTTTTT.

The genes are TRBV6-1 and TRBJ2-7; 11 bases map to TRBD1. V lost 6 bases to trimming and J lost 0 bases; unmatched junction nucleotides: 4. The CDR3 loop spans 15 amino acids. Germline V gives CDR1 MNHNS, CDR2 SASEGT. The CDR3 DNA is TGTGCCAGCAGGGGGACAGGGGGAAGCTCCTACGAGCAGTACTTC. Protein: CASRGTGGSSYEQYF.

The rearrangement joins TRBV25-1 to TRBJ2-1; 8 bases are shared with TRBD2. This CDR3 region has 14 residues. CDR1 and CDR2 (germline): MGHDK, SYGVNS. V trimming: 3 bases; J trimming: 12 bases; junction bases outside the gene matches: 10. DNA for the CDR3: TGTGCCAGCAGTGACAGAGGCGGGGGGCGGGGGCAGTTCTTC. Protein: CASSDRGGGRGQFF.

This clone was observed a few times. This chain connects TRBV28 to TRBJ1-1; a weak D match, TRBD1 (6 bases). CDR1 MDHEN and CDR2 SYDVKM come from the germline V gene. The CDR3 consists of 13 residues. V dropped 7 bases and J dropped 10 bases, with 19 bases sitting between them. The CDR3 sequence: CASMVHSTGSAFF. The CDR3 bases are TGTGCCAGCATGGTTCATAGTACAGGGTCAGCTTTCTTT.

CDR3 in amino acids: CASSPRREETQYF. CDR3 DNA: TGTGCCAGCAGTCCGAGACGGGAAGAGACCCAGTACTTC. The J gene is TRBJ2-5, the V gene TRBV6-6; D ambiguous. Per the germline V gene, CDR1 is MNHNY and CDR2 is SVGAGI (reference sequence). The CDR3 consists of 13 residues. V dropped 5 bases and J dropped 3 bases, with 10 bases sitting between them.

The chain carries TRBV2 and TRBJ2-1, with D perhaps matching TRBD1 (5 bases). The V gene's germline CDR1 is SNHLY and CDR2 FYNNEI. The V and J ends lost 8 bases and 6 bases respectively, with 14 bases between them. The CDR3 is 13 residues long. CDR3 amino acids: CASGGHQSNEQFF. CDR3 coding DNA: TGTGCCAGCGGCGGACACCAAAGCAATGAGCAGTTCTTC.

This clone came up a few times. The V call is TRBV5-1, the J call TRBJ1-1; D is unclear. Trimming took 4 bases from V and 2 from J, leaving 12 bases between them. Germline V lookup: CDR1 SGHRS, CDR2 YFSETQ. The CDR3 length is 14 residues. CDR3 nucleotide sequence: TGCGCCAGCAGCAGAGAGACGGTAAACACTGAAGCTTTCTTT. Its protein product is CASSRETVNTEAFF.

The genes are TRBV5-1 and TRBJ1-1, with a weak D call TRBD1 (5 bases). This CDR3 has 14 amino acids. Germline V gene sequence: CDR1 SGHRS, CDR2 YFSETQ. V was shortened by 3 bases and J by 1 base, with 10 bases between the two germline ends. The CDR3 here is CASSSGLTNTEAFF. CDR3 nucleotide sequence: TGCGCCAGCAGCTCGGGACTTACGAACACTGAAGCTTTCTTT.

This sequence joins TRBV5-5 and TRBJ2-5, with 13 nucleotides matching TRBD2. CDR1 and CDR2 from the germline V gene are SGHKS and YYEKEE (reference sequence). V gave up 1 base and J gave up 2 bases; unmatched junction bases: 5. This CDR3 has 17 residues. CDR3 sequence reads: CASSLTSGRAGQETQYF. CDR3 sequence (DNA): TGTGCCAGCAGCTTGACTAGCGGGAGGGCCGGGCAAGAGACCCAGTACTTC. Together with reference TRBV5-5 and TRBJ2-5, the CDR3 gives the full variable domain: DAGVTQSPTHLIKTRGQQVTLRCSPISGHKSVSWYQQVLGQGPQFIFQYYEKEERGRGNFPDRFSARQFPNYSSELNVNALLLGDSALYLCASSLTSGRAGQETQYFGPGTRLLVL.

V usage is TRBV5-6 and J usage is TRBJ1-3; D gene uncertain. CDR1 and CDR2 from the germline V gene are SGHDT and YYEEEE. The CDR3 contains 14 residues. Trimming stripped 1 base from V and 0 bases from J, with 5 bases between. CDR3 sequence reads: CASSLSGSGNTIYF. DNA for the CDR3: TGTGCCAGCAGCTTGAGTGGCTCTGGAAACACCATATATTTT.

The chain recombines TRBV4-1 with TRBJ1-2, with 7 bases that match TRBD1. The CDR3 contains 18 residues. Per the germline V gene, CDR1 is MGHRA and CDR2 is YSYEKL. The V segment lost 0 bases and the J segment 6 bases; nucleotides outside the gene matches: 16. The CDR3, as DNA: TGCGCCAGCAGCCAAGATCTCTATGTAAGCGGGACAGAAAATGGCTACACCTTC. Protein sequence: CASSQDLYVSGTENGYTF.

A remark on this clone: The junction shows a germline mismatch at one end, possibly a read error. For the CDR3, the DNA is TGTGCTAGCAGTACCGGACAGGGCGCCTACGAGCAGTACTTC. This codes for CASSTGQGAYEQYF. The rearrangement uses TRBV7-7 and TRBJ2-7, with TRBD1 matching 8 bases. Germline values: CDR1 SSHAT, CDR2 FNYEAQ (reference sequence). The CDR3 totals 14 residues.

The chain recombines TRBV7-9 with TRBJ2-7, with 7 bases fitting TRBD1. The CDR3 runs 14 residues. CDR1 is SEHNR and CDR2 is FQNEAQ in the germline V gene (reference sequence). The trim removed 3 bases at V and 5 bases at J, leaving 7 bases unmatched. The CDR3 nucleotides are TGTGCCAGCAGCTTTGGGAGACAGGGAGACGAGCAGTACTTC. Its protein product is CASSFGRQGDEQYF.

This rearrangement joins TRBV10-3 to TRBJ1-1, with a possible D match to TRBD1 (5 bases). Germline-derived CDR1 and CDR2 are ENHRY and SYGVKD. This CDR3 is built from 13 residues. The germline V and J ends were trimmed by 4 bases and 7 bases, with 13 bases remaining between them. The DNA of the CDR3 is TGTGCCATCAGTGGTGGGGGGATCGGTGAAGCTTTCTTT. The encoded protein is CAISGGGIGEAFF.

The genes are TRBV27 and TRBJ2-3; no reliable D call. The germline gives CDR1 MNHEY, CDR2 SMNVEV (reference sequence). This CDR3 has 12 amino acids. Trimming removed 3 bases at V and 2 bases at J, with 3 bases between. The CDR3 protein is CASSFNTDTQYF. Written as DNA, the CDR3 is TGTGCCAGCAGTTTCAACACAGATACGCAGTATTTT.

Remarks on this clone: Compared with germline, one end of the junction differs, possibly owing to a read error. The rearrangement uses TRBV7-7 and TRBJ2-3; D gene ambiguous. Germline V lookup: CDR1 SSHAT, CDR2 FNYEAQ (reference sequence). This CDR3 region has 14 residues. CDR3 in amino acids: CASSLTGPTDTQYF. CDR3 coding DNA: TGTGCTAGCAGCTTGACTGGACCTACAGATACGCAGTATTTT.

The chain couples TRBV6-1 to TRBJ1-2; the D is unclear. V was cut by 2 bases and J by 8 bases, with 15 bases left in between. The germline V gene encodes CDR1 MNHNS and CDR2 SASEGT. The CDR3 totals 14 residues. The CDR3 here is CASSENTARWGYTF. DNA for the CDR3: TGTGCCAGCAGTGAAAACACAGCTCGATGGGGCTACACCTTC.

A few counts support this clone. The chain is built from TRBV15 and TRBJ1-5; no clear D gene. This CDR3 has 14 residues. Germline lookup yields CDR1 LNHNV and CDR2 YYDKDF (reference sequence). V gave up 0 bases and J gave up 3 bases, with 6 bases separating them. DNA for the CDR3: TGTGCCACCAGCAGAGATCACGCCAATCAGCCCCAGCATTTT. It is translated as CATSRDHANQPQHF.

This clone was detected only once. The chain is built from TRBV19 and TRBJ2-6, with no clear D. The CDR3 loop spans 15 amino acids. Germline V CDR1 and CDR2: LNHDA, SQIVND (reference sequence). V was trimmed by 7 bases and J by 2 bases, leaving 12 bases between them. The CDR3 region has the DNA TGTGCCAGTACGAGTCTAAGTGCTGGGGCCAACGTCCTGACTTTC. It yields the protein CASTSLSAGANVLTF.

This chain connects TRBV5-1 to TRBJ1-4; D is ambiguous. CDR3 length equals 15 residues. Germline V gene data show CDR1 as SGHRS and CDR2 as YFSETQ. Trimming cost V 4 bases and J 7 bases, with 17 bases left between them. In DNA form, the CDR3 reads TGCGCCAGCAGCGCGAGCAGCCGGGCGGGTGAAAAACTGTTTTTT. Its translation: CASSASSRAGEKLFF.

The V and J genes are TRBV2 and TRBJ1-6; a possible D gene is TRBD1 (5 bases). Trimming left V 7 bases short and J 7 bases short, with 11 bases between. CDR1 and CDR2 from the germline V gene are SNHLY and FYNNEI. CDR3 length: 13 residues. The CDR3 bases are TGTGCCAGCAACCAAGAGGGGAATTCACCCCTCCACTTT. Translated: CASNQEGNSPLHF.

V and J are TRBV18 and TRBJ1-1, with TRBD1 as a possible D gene (5 bases). The CDR3 is made up of 15 amino acids. V was shortened by 2 bases and J by 5 bases, with 15 bases between the two germline ends. The germline V gene has CDR1 KGHSH and CDR2 LQKENI. The CDR3 DNA sequence: TGTGCCAGCTCACCAGATCAGGCAGGGAAAACTGAAGCTTTCTTT. Translated, it gives CASSPDQAGKTEAFF.

This clone was found once. The chain employs TRBV7-9 and TRBJ1-2; 10 bases fit TRBD1. Germline values: CDR1 SEHNR, CDR2 FQNEAQ (reference sequence). The CDR3 extends over 14 amino acids. Trimming at V came to 5 bases and at J to 4 bases, leaving 4 bases not matched to a gene. CDR3 residues: CASSPGTGAYGYTF. The CDR3 nucleotides read TGTGCCAGCAGCCCAGGGACAGGGGCCTATGGCTACACCTTC. Using reference TRBV7-9 and TRBJ1-2 for the parts outside the CDR3, the full variable domain is DTGVSQNPRHKITKRGQNVTFRCDPISEHNRLYWYRQTLGQGPEFLTYFQNEAQLEKSRLLSDRFSAERPKGSFSTLEIQRTEQGDSAMYLCASSPGTGAYGYTFGSGTRLTVV.

This clone was recorded once. The same CDR3 can be traced to other DNA sequences in this sample. The chain is built from TRBV18 and TRBJ1-2; D is possibly TRBD1 (5 bases). The CDR3 loop spans 14 amino acids. V was pared by 6 bases and J by 2 bases, with 13 bases between. The germline gives CDR1 KGHSH, CDR2 LQKENI. The CDR3 is CASSPPQGNYGYTF. CDR3 bases: TGTGCCAGCTCCCCCCCGCAGGGCAACTATGGCTACACCTTC.

V usage is TRBV30 and J usage is TRBJ2-3, with unresolved D. The germline gives CDR1 GTSNPN, CDR2 SVGIG (reference sequence). The CDR3 is made up of 12 amino acids. With 1 base removed from V and 6 bases from J, the gap between germline ends came to 8 bases. Written as DNA, the CDR3 is TGTGCCTGGAGTGGTGGATCCGATACGCAGTATTTT. It translates to CAWSGGSDTQYF. Drawing the rest from reference TRBV30 and TRBJ2-3, the complete variable domain is SQTIHQWPATLVQPVGSPLSLECTVEGTSNPNLYWYRQAAGRGLQLLFYSVGIGQISSEVPQNLSASRPQDRQFILSSKKLLLSDSGFYLCAWSGGSDTQYFGPGTRLTVL.

The chain joins TRBV5-8 to TRBJ2-2; D unclear. In germline, CDR1 is SGHTS, CDR2 YDEGEE. Trimming removed 3 bases from V and 2 bases from J, with 8 bases in between. CDR3 size: 14 residues. CDR3 region: CASSSRTNTGELFF. The DNA of the CDR3 is TGTGCCAGCAGCTCCCGAACCAACACCGGGGAGCTGTTTTTT.

V is TRBV5-1 and J is TRBJ2-3, with D hard to call. The CDR3 is 16 residues long. Trimming took 1 base from V and 3 from J, leaving 15 bases between them. The germline V gene has CDR1 SGHRS and CDR2 YFSETQ. In DNA form, the CDR3 reads TGCGCCAGCAGCTTGCCAAGTCGAGACGGAACAGATACGCAGTATTTT. It translates to CASSLPSRDGTDTQYF.

The chain carries TRBV28 and TRBJ1-3; D remains unclear. Germline V gene sequence: CDR1 MDHEN, CDR2 SYDVKM. V lost 9 bases to trimming and J lost 4 bases, with 13 bases between them. The CDR3 has 13 residues. The CDR3 protein is CASLGGGGNTIYF. CDR3 sequence (DNA): TGTGCCAGTCTGGGTGGAGGCGGAAACACCATATATTTT. Using reference TRBV28 and TRBJ1-3 for the parts outside the CDR3, the full variable domain is DVKVTQSSRYLVKRTGEKVFLECVQDMDHENMFWYRQDPGLGLRLIYFSYDVKMKEKGDIPEGYSVSREKKERFSLILESASTNQTSMYLCASLGGGGNTIYFGEGSWLTVV.

This chain uses TRBV18 with TRBJ2-5, with a weak D call TRBD2 (6 bases). Germline V gene lookup returns CDR1 KGHSH and CDR2 LQKENI. This CDR3 is built from 14 residues. V dropped 0 bases and J dropped 7 bases, with 12 bases sitting between them. The CDR3 DNA reads TGTGCCAGCTCACCACCGGGACTTAGGGCGACCCAGTACTTC. Amino acids: CASSPPGLRATQYF.

The rearrangement uses TRBV6-6 and TRBJ2-1; 9 positions agree with TRBD2. Germline V gene lookup returns CDR1 MNHNY and CDR2 SVGAGI (reference sequence). Trimming took 4 bases from V and 8 from J; bases not matched to a gene: 6. The CDR3 spans 14 residues. The DNA of the CDR3 is TGTGCCAGCAGTTCTTTAGCGGGAGTCGATGAGCAGTTCTTC. It codes for CASSSLAGVDEQFF.